Detailed here is one T cell receptor (beta chain). Its antigen is currently unknown. A read error may be the cause here, since a much bigger clone is one base away. Time point noted: persistent/refractory GD, antithyroid drugs over 5 years with positive TRAb. Preparation of the TCR library used RNA extracted from PBMCs. The data belong to a study of regulatory T cells in long-lasting Graves disease. Study summary: Over 5 years on antithyroid drugs plus positive TSH receptor antibodies marked Graves' disease as persistent.

Findings and limits, study-wide: Persistent cases of Graves' showed reduced TCR diversity relative to newly diagnosed patients. Persistent patients had a count of shared public clonotypes (approximately 3,000) that exceeded that of new patients (almost 1,000).

Germline V gene data show CDR1 as SGHTA and CDR2 as FQGNSA. V shed 0 bases and J shed 5 bases, with 14 bases lying between them. The CDR3 totals 15 residues. In building TCR beta libraries, iRepertoire HTBI primers were used together with Arm-PCR of CDR3 regions. TCRdb independently ran MiXCR on the multiplex PCR reads; one entry per CDR3 protein. The sample lists approximately 440,000 distinct CDR3 sequences; 20% to 30% were seen once. The chain has TRBV7-2 and TRBJ2-7; either TRBD1 or TRBD2 may fit D (7 bases each). The sequenced sample was peripheral blood mononuclear cells (PBMCs), obtained when the disease was refractory, from a patient treated with antithyroid drugs. The sequence came from a female donor with Graves disease. The DNA for the CDR3 is TGTGCCAGCAGCTTAGCTGGGAGGGGGCTACACGAGCAGTACTTC. It codes for CASSLAGRGLHEQYF.